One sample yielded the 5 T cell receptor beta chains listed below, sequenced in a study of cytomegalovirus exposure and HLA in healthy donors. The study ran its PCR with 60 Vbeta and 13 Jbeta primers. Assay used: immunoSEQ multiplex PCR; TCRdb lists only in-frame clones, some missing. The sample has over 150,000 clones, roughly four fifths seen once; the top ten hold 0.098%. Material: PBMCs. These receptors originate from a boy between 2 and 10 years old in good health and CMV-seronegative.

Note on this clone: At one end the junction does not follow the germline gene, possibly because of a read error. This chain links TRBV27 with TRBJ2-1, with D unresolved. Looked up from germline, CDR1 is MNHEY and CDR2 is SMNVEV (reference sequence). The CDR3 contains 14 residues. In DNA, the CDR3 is TGTGCCAGCAGTTATTCCTCCTCCGACAATGAGCAGTTCTTC. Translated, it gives CASSYSSSDNEQFF.

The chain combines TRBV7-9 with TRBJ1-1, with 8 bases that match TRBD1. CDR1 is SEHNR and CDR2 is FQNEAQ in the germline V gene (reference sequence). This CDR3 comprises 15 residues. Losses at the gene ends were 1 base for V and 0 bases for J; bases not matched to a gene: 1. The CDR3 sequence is CASSLVRGLNTEAFF. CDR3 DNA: TGTGCCAGCAGCTTAGTCAGGGGGCTGAACACTGAAGCTTTCTTT.

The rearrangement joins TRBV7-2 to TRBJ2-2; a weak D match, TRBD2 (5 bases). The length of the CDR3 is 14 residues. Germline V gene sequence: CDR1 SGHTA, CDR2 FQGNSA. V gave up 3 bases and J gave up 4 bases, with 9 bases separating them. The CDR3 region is CASSLASGTGELFF. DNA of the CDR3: TGTGCCAGCAGCTTGGCCAGCGGCACCGGGGAGCTGTTTTTT.

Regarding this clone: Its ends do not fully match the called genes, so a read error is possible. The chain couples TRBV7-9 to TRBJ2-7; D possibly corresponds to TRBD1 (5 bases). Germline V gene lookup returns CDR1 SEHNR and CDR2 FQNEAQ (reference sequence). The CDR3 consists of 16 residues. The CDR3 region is CSSSSLVDRQTYEQYF. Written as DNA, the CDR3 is TGTTCCAGCAGCTCCCTTGTTGACAGACAGACCTACGAGCAGTACTTC.

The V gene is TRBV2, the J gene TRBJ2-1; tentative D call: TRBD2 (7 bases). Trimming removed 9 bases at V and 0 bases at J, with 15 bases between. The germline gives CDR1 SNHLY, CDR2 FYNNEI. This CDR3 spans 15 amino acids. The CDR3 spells CASTRGGSSYNEQFF. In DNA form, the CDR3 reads TGTGCCAGTACAAGGGGGGGGAGCTCCTACAATGAGCAGTTCTTC.